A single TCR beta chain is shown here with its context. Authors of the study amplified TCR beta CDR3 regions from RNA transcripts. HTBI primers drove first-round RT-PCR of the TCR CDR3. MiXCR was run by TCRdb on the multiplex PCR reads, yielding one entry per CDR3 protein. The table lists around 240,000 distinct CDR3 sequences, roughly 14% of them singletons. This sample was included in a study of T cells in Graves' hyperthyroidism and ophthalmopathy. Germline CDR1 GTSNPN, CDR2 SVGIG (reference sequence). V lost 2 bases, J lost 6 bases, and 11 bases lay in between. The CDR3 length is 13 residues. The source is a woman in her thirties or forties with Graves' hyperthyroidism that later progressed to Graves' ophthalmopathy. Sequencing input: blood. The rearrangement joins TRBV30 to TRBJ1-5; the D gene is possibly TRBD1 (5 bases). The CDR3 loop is CAWSKGRGQPQHF. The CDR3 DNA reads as TGTGCCTGGAGTAAGGGGCGAGGTCAGCCCCAGCATTTT.